These T cell receptor beta chains were read from a single sample in a study of blood T cell repertoires in COVID-19. Generated by immunoSEQ multiplex PCR, the TCRdb table keeps only in-frame clones and is missing some. Counted here are 130,000 to 150,000 clones, around 84% occurring once; the ten biggest clones make up roughly 4.4%. The sequencing sample was made of peripheral blood. The receptors originated from a human donor in a cohort sampled during active COVID-19. Each CDR3 is given with its conserved first and last residue. Fields, in order: CDR3 length, clone size, J gene, V gene, D gene, CDR3 DNA, CDR3 protein. D genes are given only for firm matches. Some rows have no size entry. The others give once, few or many, or a class for an expanded clone.

>12|NA|TRBJ1-1|TRBV6-6|NA
TGTGCCAGCAGTGGGGAGGACACTGAAGCTTTCTTT
CASSGEDTEAFF
>13|NA|TRBJ1-1|TRBV29-1|NA
TGCAGCGTTGAGACAGACGCGAACACTGAAGCTTTCTTT
CSVETDANTEAFF
>13|NA|TRBJ1-2|TRBV29-1|NA
TGCAGCGTTGTGACGGGATCCAACTATGGCTACACCTTC
CSVVTGSNYGYTF
>13|few|TRBJ2-7|TRBV28|TRBD1
TGTGCCAGCAGGGAGACAGGGTTCTACGAGCAGTACTTC
CASRETGFYEQYF
>16|NA|TRBJ2-1|TRBV20-1|TRBD2
TGCAGTGCTAGTGGCCTAGCGGGAACCGGGGGAAATGAGCAGTTCTTC
CSASGLAGTGGNEQFF
>18|NA|TRBJ2-5|TRBV2|TRBD2
TGTGCCAGTTCCGGGACAGCCGGGACTAGCGGTGGTTGGGAGACCCAGTACTTC
CASSGTAGTSGGWETQYF
>14|NA|TRBJ2-7|TRBV19|NA
TGTGCCAGTAGGGATGTGGGGACTCCCGCCGAGCAGTACTTC
CASRDVGTPAEQYF
>12|NA|TRBJ2-5|TRBV2|TRBD2
TGTGCCACCGGGACTAGCGAAGAGACCCAGTACTTC
CATGTSEETQYF
>16|NA|TRBJ1-6|TRBV27|NA
TGTGCCAGCAGCTTCGAGGGGGGGCTGGAAAATTCACCCCTCCACTTT
CASSFEGGLENSPLHF
>13|NA|TRBJ1-5|TRBV3-1/TRBV3-2|NA
TGTGCCAGCAGCCAAGATCTAGGTCAGCCCCAGCATTTT
CASSQDLGQPQHF
>16|few|TRBJ1-6|TRBV5-5|TRBD1
TGTGCCAGCAGCTTGCAGACGGGACAGGGCTATTCACCCCTCCACTTT
CASSLQTGQGYSPLHF
>14|NA|TRBJ1-1|TRBV9|TRBD1
TGTGCCAGCAGCGTCCTAACGGGACAGGGCGAAGCTTTCTTT
CASSVLTGQGEAFF
>15|NA|TRBJ1-4|TRBV19|NA
TGTGCCAGTAGTATAGAACAGGGCGGCGGTGAAAAACTGTTTTTT
CASSIEQGGGEKLFF
>14|NA|TRBJ1-3|TRBV7-3|NA
TGTGCCAGCAGCTTAACGCGAGGCGGAAACACCATATATTTT
CASSLTRGGNTIYF
>12|NA|TRBJ1-2|TRBV19|NA
TGTGCCGGCTACCACAGGGACGCTGGGTACACCTTC
CAGYHRDAGYTF
>13|NA|TRBJ1-1|TRBV14|NA
TGTGCCAGCAGCCAAGATATGTACACTGAAGCTTTCTTT
CASSQDMYTEAFF
>13|once|TRBJ1-1|TRBV30|NA
TGTGCCTGGAGTCCACAGGGAAATACTGAAGCTTTCTTT
CAWSPQGNTEAFF
>14|NA|TRBJ1-1|TRBV3-1/TRBV3-2|NA
TGTGCCAGCAGCCGTTCCGCCGGGGACACTGAAGCTTTCTTT
CASSRSAGDTEAFF
>13|NA|TRBJ2-5|TRBV6-5|NA
TGTGCCAGCAGCCGCTGGGCGCAAGAGACCCAGTACTTC
CASSRWAQETQYF
>13|few|TRBJ1-5|TRBV5-1|NA
TGCGCCAGCAGCCAGGATAGCAATCAGCCCCAGCATTTT
CASSQDSNQPQHF
>19|NA|TRBJ2-5|TRBV12-5|TRBD2
TGTGCTAGTGGCCCAGGGACTAGCGGGAAATTGATTATCTCGGAGACCCAGTACTTC
CASGPGTSGKLIISETQYF
>15|NA|TRBJ1-5|TRBV27|NA
TGTGCCAGCGGAATTAATACGGGGGGAAATCAGCCCCAGCATTTT
CASGINTGGNQPQHF
>16|NA|TRBJ2-1|TRBV9|NA
TGTGCCAGCAGCCCCGAGCGGGTGCGAACTTACAATGAGCAGTTCTTC
CASSPERVRTYNEQFF
>15|NA|TRBJ1-1|TRBV29-1|NA
TGCAGCGTTGAAGCCAGTGGTTGGTGGAACACTGAAGCTTTCTTT
CSVEASGWWNTEAFF
>15|few|TRBJ2-6|TRBV15|NA
TGTGCCACCAGCAGAGATCAATCTGGGGCCAACGTCCTGACTTTC
CATSRDQSGANVLTF
>12|NA|TRBJ1-6|TRBV12-3/TRBV12-4|NA
TGTGCCAGCAGGAAGGGGGATTCACCCCTCCACTTT
CASRKGDSPLHF
>12|NA|TRBJ2-2|TRBV11-2|NA
TGTGCCAGCAGCACACACACCGGGGAGCTGTTTTTT
CASSTHTGELFF
>14|NA|TRBJ1-2|TRBV7-8|TRBD1
TGTGCCAGCAGCCCCAGACAGGGGGCTGGAGGCTACACCTTC
CASSPRQGAGGYTF
>14|NA|TRBJ1-4|TRBV10-3|NA
TGTGCCATCAGTGAGGGGCTTACCAATGAAAAACTGTTTTTT
CAISEGLTNEKLFF
>16|NA|TRBJ2-3|TRBV5-1|TRBD1
TGCGCCAGCAGCCTCGGGACAGCCAGTAGCACAGATACGCAGTATTTT
CASSLGTASSTDTQYF
>14|NA|TRBJ2-3|TRBV7-2|NA
TGTGCCAGCAGCTCCCCTAGCATTTCAGATACGCAGTATTTT
CASSSPSISDTQYF
>14|NA|TRBJ1-2|TRBV30|NA
TGTGCCTGGAGTGTACAGGGCGCTAACTATGGCTACACCTTC
CAWSVQGANYGYTF
>15|NA|TRBJ2-5|TRBV5-1|TRBD1
TGCGCCAGCAGCTTGGGGGGACAGGGTCAAGAGACCCAGTACTTC
CASSLGGQGQETQYF
>15|NA|TRBJ2-1|TRBV3-1/TRBV3-2|TRBD2
TGTGCCAGCAGCCGCAAACTAGCGGCATACAATGAGCAGTTCTTC
CASSRKLAAYNEQFF
>13|NA|TRBJ1-6|TRBV10-3|TRBD1
TGTGCCATGAGGGACAGGGGAGATTCACCCCTCCACTTT
CAMRDRGDSPLHF
>11|NA|TRBJ1-1|TRBV20-1|NA
TGCAGTGCGAACAGGGAACTGGGAGCTTTCTTT
CSANRELGAFF
>12|NA|TRBJ1-3|TRBV30|NA
TGTGCCTGGAGTACCCACGAGGACAGCCGGTATTTT
CAWSTHEDSRYF
>14|NA|TRBJ1-4|TRBV19|NA
TGTGCCAGTAGTCTACTGGTGACTAATGAAAAACTGTTTTTT
CASSLLVTNEKLFF
>18|once|TRBJ2-7|TRBV3-1/TRBV3-2|NA
TGTGCCAGCAGCCCTTCGATCGGTAGTGGCGGGCGATCCTACGAGCAGTACTTC
CASSPSIGSGGRSYEQYF
>13|NA|TRBJ2-1|TRBV7-7|NA
TGTGCTAGCAGCGTGGACCAAGGGGCTGAGCAGTTCTTC
CASSVDQGAEQFF